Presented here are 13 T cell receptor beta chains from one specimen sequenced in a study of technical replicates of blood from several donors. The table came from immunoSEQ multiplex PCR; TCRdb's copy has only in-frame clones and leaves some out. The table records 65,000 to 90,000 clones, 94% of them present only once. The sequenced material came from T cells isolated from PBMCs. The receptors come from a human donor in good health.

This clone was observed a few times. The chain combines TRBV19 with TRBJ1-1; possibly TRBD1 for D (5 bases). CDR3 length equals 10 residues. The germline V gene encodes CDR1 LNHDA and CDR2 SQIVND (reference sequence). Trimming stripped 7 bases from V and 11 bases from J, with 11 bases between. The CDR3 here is CASNGGIAFF. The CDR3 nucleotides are TGTGCCAGTAATGGGGGGATCGCTTTCTTT.

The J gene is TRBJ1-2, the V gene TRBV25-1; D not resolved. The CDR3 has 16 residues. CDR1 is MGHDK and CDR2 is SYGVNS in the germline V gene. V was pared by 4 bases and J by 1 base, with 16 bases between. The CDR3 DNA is TGTGCCAGCAGTGGGGCAGGCGGGGATTTTAACTATGGCTACACCTTC. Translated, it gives CASSGAGGDFNYGYTF.

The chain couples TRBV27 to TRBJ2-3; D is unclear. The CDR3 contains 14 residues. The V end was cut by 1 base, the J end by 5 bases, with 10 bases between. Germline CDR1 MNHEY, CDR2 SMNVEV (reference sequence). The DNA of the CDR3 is TGTGCCAGCAGTTTATTTCTGGGCCTAGATACGCAGTATTTT. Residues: CASSLFLGLDTQYF.

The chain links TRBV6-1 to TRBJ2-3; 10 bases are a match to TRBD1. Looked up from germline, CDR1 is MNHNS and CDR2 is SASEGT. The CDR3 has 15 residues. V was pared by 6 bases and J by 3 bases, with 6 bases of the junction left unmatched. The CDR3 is CASRAEGQGTDTQYF. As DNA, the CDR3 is TGTGCCAGCAGGGCGGAGGGACAGGGGACAGATACGCAGTATTTT.

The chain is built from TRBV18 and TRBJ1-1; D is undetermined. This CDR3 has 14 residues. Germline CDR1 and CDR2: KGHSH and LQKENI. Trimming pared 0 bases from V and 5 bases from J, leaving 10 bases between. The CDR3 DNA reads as TGTGCCAGCTCACCACCCTGGGAGGGAACTGAAGCTTTCTTT. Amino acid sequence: CASSPPWEGTEAFF.

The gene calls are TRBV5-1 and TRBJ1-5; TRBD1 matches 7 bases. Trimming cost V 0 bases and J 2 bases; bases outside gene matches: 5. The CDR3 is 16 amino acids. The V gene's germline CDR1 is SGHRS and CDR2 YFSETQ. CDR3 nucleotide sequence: TGCGCCAGCAGCTTGGCCCCCACAGGGGGCAATCAGCCCCAGCATTTT. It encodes CASSLAPTGGNQPQHF.

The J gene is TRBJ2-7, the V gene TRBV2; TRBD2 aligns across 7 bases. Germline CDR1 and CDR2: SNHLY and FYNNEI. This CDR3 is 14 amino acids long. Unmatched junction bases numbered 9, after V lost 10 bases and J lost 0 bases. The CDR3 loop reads CAIREAISSYEQYF. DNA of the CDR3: TGTGCCATCCGGGAGGCTATTAGCTCCTACGAGCAGTACTTC.

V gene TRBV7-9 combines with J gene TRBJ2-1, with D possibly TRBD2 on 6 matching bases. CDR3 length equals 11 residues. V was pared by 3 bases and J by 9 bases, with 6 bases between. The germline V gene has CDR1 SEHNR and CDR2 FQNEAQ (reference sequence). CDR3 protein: CASSFGGEQFF. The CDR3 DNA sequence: TGTGCCAGCAGCTTCGGGGGTGAGCAGTTCTTC.

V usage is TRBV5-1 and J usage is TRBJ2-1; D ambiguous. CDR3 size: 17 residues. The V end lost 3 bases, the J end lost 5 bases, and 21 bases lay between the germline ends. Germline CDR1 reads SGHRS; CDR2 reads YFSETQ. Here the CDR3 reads CASSSRVVRRLNNEQFF. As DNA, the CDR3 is TGCGCCAGCAGCTCCCGGGTAGTTCGGCGCTTAAACAATGAGCAGTTCTTC.

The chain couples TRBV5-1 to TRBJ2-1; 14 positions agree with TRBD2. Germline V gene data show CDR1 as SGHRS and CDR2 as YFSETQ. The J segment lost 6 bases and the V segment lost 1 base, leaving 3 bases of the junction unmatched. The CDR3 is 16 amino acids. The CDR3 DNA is TGCGCCAGCAGCTTGACCGGGACTAGCGGGAGCAATGAGCAGTTCTTC. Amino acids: CASSLTGTSGSNEQFF.

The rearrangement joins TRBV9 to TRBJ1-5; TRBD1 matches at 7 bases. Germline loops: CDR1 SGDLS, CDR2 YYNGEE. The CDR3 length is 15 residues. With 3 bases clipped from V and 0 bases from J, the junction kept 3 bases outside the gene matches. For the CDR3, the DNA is TGTGCCAGCAGCGGGGGACAGTATAGCAATCAGCCCCAGCATTTT. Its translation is CASSGGQYSNQPQHF.

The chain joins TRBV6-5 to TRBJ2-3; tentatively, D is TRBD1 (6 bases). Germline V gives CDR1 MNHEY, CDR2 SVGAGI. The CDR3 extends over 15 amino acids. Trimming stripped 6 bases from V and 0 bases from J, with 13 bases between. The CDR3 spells CASSQTGYSTDTQYF. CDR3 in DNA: TGTGCCAGCAGCCAAACAGGGTATAGCACAGATACGCAGTATTTT.

In DNA form, the CDR3 reads TGTGCCAGCAGCGGGGGACTAGTGAACGAGCAGTACTTC. It specifies CASSGGLVNEQYF. The chain joins TRBV6-6 to TRBJ2-7, with 8 positions matching TRBD2. The trim removed 6 bases at V and 5 bases at J, leaving 6 bases unmatched. Germline assignment: CDR1 MNHNY and CDR2 SVGAGI (reference sequence). The CDR3 extends over 13 amino acids.